This passage covers 26 T cell receptor beta chains from one sample sequenced in a study of type 1 regulatory T cells. Antigens of these TCRs are unknown. TCRdb ran MiXCR on the reads and lists one entry per CDR3 protein. The data contain 60,000 to 70,000 distinct CDR3 sequences, almost 50% of them singletons. Sequenced sample: cultured non-Tr1 T cells, either the whole culture or a sorted T cell fraction (not recorded which). The receptors shown here come from a human donor in good health.

The rearrangement joins TRBV2 to TRBJ2-3; D not certain. Trimming removed 8 bases at V and 0 bases at J, with 12 bases between. Germline-derived CDR1 and CDR2 are SNHLY and FYNNEI. The CDR3 is 14 amino acids. In DNA form, the CDR3 reads TGTGCCAGCTCCTGGGAAGGTAGCACAGATACGCAGTATTTT. Its translation: CASSWEGSTDTQYF.

The CDR3 bases are TGTGCCTGGAGTGAGACAGGGAATGAGCAGTTCTTC. Translation: CAWSETGNEQFF. The J gene is TRBJ2-1, the V gene TRBV30; 7 bases match TRBD1. V dropped 1 base and J dropped 7; count of bases not matched to a gene: 1. Germline V gives CDR1 GTSNPN, CDR2 SVGIG (reference sequence). The length of the CDR3 is 12 residues.

A few counts support this clonotype. The chain couples TRBV7-3 to TRBJ2-7; 7 positions match TRBD1. V trimming: 5 bases; J trimming: 3 bases; junction bases outside the gene matches: 10. This CDR3 spans 15 amino acids. The germline V gene encodes CDR1 SGHTA and CDR2 FQGTGA. The DNA of the CDR3 is TGTGCCAGCAGCCCAAGAGGGACAGAGGACTACGAGCAGTACTTC. As protein: CASSPRGTEDYEQYF.

In DNA form, the CDR3 reads TGCAGTGCTGCCAGGGGGACCAGCTCCTACGAGCAGTACTTC. Residues: CSAARGTSSYEQYF. The gene calls are TRBV20-1 and TRBJ2-7; TRBD1 aligns across 7 bases. J lost 0 bases, V lost 5 bases, and 7 bases had no gene match. Germline V gene lookup returns CDR1 DFQATT and CDR2 SNEGSKA (reference sequence). The CDR3 covers 14 residues.

This clonotype was detected a few times. The rearrangement uses TRBV29-1 and TRBJ2-2; 9 nucleotides align to TRBD1. CDR3 length: 13 residues. CDR1 is SQVTM, CDR2 ANQGSEA, per germline. J lost 6 bases, V lost 6 bases, and 5 bases had no gene match. The CDR3 coding sequence is TGCAGCGTAGGACAGGGGTTCTCCGGGGAGCTGTTTTTT. Translation gives CSVGQGFSGELFF.

This clonotype was seen a few times. The J gene is TRBJ2-3, the V gene TRBV7-2, with 7 bases fitting TRBD1. V was pared by 0 bases and J by 1 base, with 1 base of the junction left unmatched. In germline, CDR1 is SGHTA, CDR2 FQGNSA. The CDR3 sequence is 15 residues long. Here the CDR3 DNA reads TGTGCCAGCAGCTTAGCGGGACAGCGCACAGATACGCAGTATTTT. It encodes CASSLAGQRTDTQYF.

This clonotype was seen only a few times. The chain recombines TRBV5-6 with TRBJ1-1, with TRBD1 as a possible D gene (5 bases). The germline V and J ends were trimmed by 5 bases and 5 bases, with 13 bases remaining between them. The CDR3 runs to 13 residues. Germline loops: CDR1 SGHDT, CDR2 YYEEEE. The CDR3 DNA reads TGTGCCAGCAGGCGGGGCGTAGGAACTGAAGCTTTCTTT. Amino acid sequence: CASRRGVGTEAFF.

V usage is TRBV20-1 and J usage is TRBJ1-1; TRBD1 matches at 7 bases. This CDR3 has 14 residues. Germline V gene sequence: CDR1 DFQATT, CDR2 SNEGSKA (reference sequence). With V trimmed by 3 bases and J by 1 base, 5 bases remained unmatched. The CDR3 here is CSARPHRGNTEAFF. The DNA for the CDR3 is TGCAGTGCTAGGCCTCACAGGGGGAACACTGAAGCTTTCTTT.

The chain joins TRBV5-5 to TRBJ2-7, with D possibly being TRBD1 or TRBD2 (6 bases each). V lost 4 bases, J lost 4 bases, and 18 bases lay in between. The CDR3 has 15 residues. The germline gives CDR1 SGHKS, CDR2 YYEKEE (reference sequence). The CDR3 loop reads CASSRGGFGSYEQYF. The CDR3 DNA follows: TGTGCCAGCAGCCGAGGGGGGTTTGGTTCTTACGAGCAGTACTTC. Based on the CDR3 plus reference TRBV5-5 and TRBJ2-7, the full variable domain is DAGVTQSPTHLIKTRGQQVTLRCSPISGHKSVSWYQQVLGQGPQFIFQYYEKEERGRGNFPDRFSARQFPNYSSELNVNALLLGDSALYLCASSRGGFGSYEQYFGPGTRLTVT.

This clonotype was found once. V usage is TRBV30 and J usage is TRBJ1-1; D uncertain. The CDR3 has 13 amino acids. V shed 2 bases and J shed 1 base, with 8 bases lying between them. Germline-derived CDR1 and CDR2 are GTSNPN and SVGIG (reference sequence). This chain's CDR3 is CAWSTQSNTEAFF. CDR3 coding DNA: TGTGCCTGGAGTACGCAATCGAACACTGAAGCTTTCTTT.

V and J are TRBV5-1 and TRBJ2-3; D possibly corresponds to TRBD2 (6 bases). Germline assignment: CDR1 SGHRS and CDR2 YFSETQ. The V gene lost 1 base and the J gene lost 0 bases, with 9 bases spanning the gap. CDR3 length: 15 residues. The CDR3 sequence: CASSLRRASTDTQYF. The CDR3 DNA follows: TGCGCCAGCAGCTTGAGGAGGGCTAGCACAGATACGCAGTATTTT.

The rearrangement joins TRBV18 to TRBJ2-7; D could derive from TRBD1 or TRBD2 (5 bases each). Germline lookup yields CDR1 KGHSH and CDR2 LQKENI. This CDR3 spans 14 amino acids. V lost 6 bases, J lost 0 bases, and 12 bases lay in between. The CDR3 bases are TGTGCCAGCTCTCGCGCCGGGACCTCCTACGAGCAGTACTTC. Protein: CASSRAGTSYEQYF.

This chain connects TRBV12-3 or TRBV12-4 to TRBJ1-1; no reliable D call. This CDR3 has 18 amino acids. Trimming removed 3 bases at V and 2 bases at J, with 22 bases between. The CDR3: CASSLRVSHDLGNTEAFF. In DNA, the CDR3 is TGTGCCAGCAGTTTGAGAGTGAGCCACGACCTAGGAAACACTGAAGCTTTCTTT.

This rearrangement joins TRBV4-2 to TRBJ2-3; TRBD2 matches 8 bases. CDR3 length: 17 amino acids. Germline CDR1 LGHNA, CDR2 YNFKEQ. The J segment lost 4 bases and the V segment lost 0 bases, leaving 9 bases of the junction unmatched. CDR3 nucleotide sequence: TGTGCCAGCAGCCAAGATTATACGCGGGGGGCCGCAGATACGCAGTATTTT. Residues: CASSQDYTRGAADTQYF.

J is TRBJ2-7 and V is TRBV7-2; D unresolved. The CDR3 loop spans 15 amino acids. Trimming left V 1 base short and J 4 bases short, with 14 bases between. In germline, CDR1 is SGHTA, CDR2 FQGNSA. DNA of the CDR3: TGTGCCAGCAGCTTAGAGGCAAACACGGTATACGAGCAGTACTTC. It specifies CASSLEANTVYEQYF.

A word on this clonotype: This clone may be a read error of a much larger clone one base away. The J gene is TRBJ2-3, the V gene TRBV7-9; D gene ambiguous. CDR3 length: 16 residues. V was cut by 5 bases and J by 0 bases, with 15 bases left in between. Germline values: CDR1 SEHNR, CDR2 FQNEAQ (reference sequence). CDR3 DNA: TGTGCCAGCAGCCCCTATCGCAGAACTAGCACAGATACGCAGTATTTT. As protein: CASSPYRRTSTDTQYF.

The V gene is TRBV12-3 or TRBV12-4, the J gene TRBJ1-2; D is ambiguous. The CDR3 has 12 residues. V dropped 2 bases and J dropped 1 base, with 2 bases sitting between them. CDR3 residues: CASSLYNYGYTF. CDR3 bases: TGTGCCAGCAGTTTATATAACTATGGCTACACCTTC.

This clonotype came up once. The J gene is TRBJ1-5, the V gene TRBV28, with unresolved D. The CDR3 covers 13 residues. Per germline, CDR1 MDHEN and CDR2 SYDVKM. V was pared by 5 bases and J by 3 bases, with 8 bases between. CDR3 nucleotide sequence: TGTGCCAGCAGTCTAAGCGCCAATCAGCCCCAGCATTTT. This encodes CASSLSANQPQHF.

This clonotype was recorded only once. V is TRBV5-1 and J is TRBJ2-7; D could derive from TRBD1 or TRBD2 (6 bases each). Germline-derived CDR1 and CDR2 are SGHRS and YFSETQ. V shed 0 bases and J shed 6 bases, with 22 bases lying between them. The CDR3 spans 17 residues. DNA for the CDR3: TGCGCCAGCAGCTTGGGTCTAGGAGGGCAGGGGACTGGCGAGCAGTACTTC. The encoded protein is CASSLGLGGQGTGEQYF.

In this sample, this clonotype turned up a few times. The rearrangement uses TRBV9 and TRBJ1-2, with TRBD1 as a possible D gene (6 bases). The V and J ends lost 0 bases and 8 bases respectively, with 17 bases between them. The germline V gene encodes CDR1 SGDLS and CDR2 YYNGEE. The CDR3 loop spans 15 amino acids. For the CDR3, the DNA is TGTGCCAGCAGCGTAGAATCACGGGGGGCCGGCGGCTACACCTTC. Its translation: CASSVESRGAGGYTF.

This clonotype was seen a handful of times. The V gene is TRBV13, the J gene TRBJ2-1; the D call may be TRBD1 or TRBD2 (5 bases each). This CDR3 has 17 amino acids. The germline V gene has CDR1 PRHDT and CDR2 FYEKMQ (reference sequence). V lost 1 base and J 0 bases, leaving 13 bases between the germline ends. For the CDR3, the DNA is TGTGCCAGCAGCTTAGAGGGGAGCGGCAGCTCCTACAATGAGCAGTTCTTC. This gives the protein CASSLEGSGSSYNEQFF.

With respect to this clonotype: One junction end disagrees with the germline gene, perhaps due to a read error. This sequence joins TRBV7-2 and TRBJ2-1; 13 bases agree with TRBD2. This CDR3 spans 15 amino acids. Germline CDR1 reads SGHTA; CDR2 reads FQGNSA. The chain's CDR3 is CASILLAGGYNEQFF. The CDR3 DNA is TGTGCCAGCATCTTACTAGCGGGGGGGTACAATGAGCAGTTCTTC.

This chain links TRBV2 with TRBJ2-5; TRBD1 agrees at 10 bases. The trim removed 8 bases at V and 5 bases at J, leaving 5 bases unmatched. Germline lookup yields CDR1 SNHLY and CDR2 FYNNEI. This CDR3 has 13 amino acids. The CDR3 DNA is TGTGCCAGCGGGACAGGGGAATATGAGACCCAGTACTTC. Translating gives CASGTGEYETQYF.

J is TRBJ2-7 and V is TRBV6-5; 9 bases are shared with TRBD1. The CDR3 runs to 17 residues. The J segment lost 7 bases and the V segment lost 4 bases, leaving 17 bases of the junction unmatched. CDR1 is MNHEY, CDR2 SVGAGI, per germline. Here the CDR3 reads CASSSTGQGKIAREQYF. The CDR3 DNA reads TGTGCCAGCAGTTCCACGGGACAGGGTAAAATAGCAAGGGAGCAGTACTTC.

The chain uses TRBV25-1 and TRBJ2-1; 11 bases match TRBD2. CDR1 and CDR2 from the germline V gene are MGHDK and SYGVNS. The V gene end was trimmed by 8 bases and the J gene end by 4 bases; junction bases not matched to a gene: 7. This CDR3 is 15 amino acids long. This CDR3 is CASRVGTSGYNEQFF. The CDR3 bases are TGTGCCAGCCGAGTCGGGACTAGCGGATACAATGAGCAGTTCTTC.

The chain employs TRBV4-2 and TRBJ1-3; weak D call: TRBD1 (6 bases). Per the germline V gene, CDR1 is LGHNA and CDR2 is YNFKEQ. V lost 4 bases, J lost 0 bases, and 13 bases lay in between. The CDR3 is made up of 16 amino acids. CDR3 residues: CASSLTRTASGNTIYF. Here the CDR3 DNA reads TGTGCCAGCAGCCTCACCAGGACAGCCTCTGGAAACACCATATATTTT.